Sequencing of this T cell receptor beta chain was carried out in a study of blood T cell repertoires in COVID-19. The wider study: T cells, B-cell-depleted T cells, or PBMCs provided the cDNA or gDNA that served as material.

Generated by immunoSEQ multiplex PCR, the TCRdb table keeps only in-frame clones and is missing some. The sample shows about 99,000 clones, 80% to 90% of them seen only once. The V segment lost 1 base and the J segment 4 bases; nucleotides outside the gene matches: 1. Germline V gene lookup returns CDR1 SGHDN and CDR2 FVKESK. The CDR3 has 15 amino acids. Seattle patient enrollment occurred during active infection, with longitudinal follow-up thereafter. The chain joins TRBV14 to TRBJ2-2; 9 bases are a match to TRBD1. Input material: peripheral blood. The sequence was obtained from a man in his fifties or sixties with COVID-19, enrolled during active disease. CDR3 region: CASSQVDRGTGELFF. Here the CDR3 DNA reads TGTGCCAGCAGCCAAGTGGACAGGGGCACCGGGGAGCTGTTTTTT.